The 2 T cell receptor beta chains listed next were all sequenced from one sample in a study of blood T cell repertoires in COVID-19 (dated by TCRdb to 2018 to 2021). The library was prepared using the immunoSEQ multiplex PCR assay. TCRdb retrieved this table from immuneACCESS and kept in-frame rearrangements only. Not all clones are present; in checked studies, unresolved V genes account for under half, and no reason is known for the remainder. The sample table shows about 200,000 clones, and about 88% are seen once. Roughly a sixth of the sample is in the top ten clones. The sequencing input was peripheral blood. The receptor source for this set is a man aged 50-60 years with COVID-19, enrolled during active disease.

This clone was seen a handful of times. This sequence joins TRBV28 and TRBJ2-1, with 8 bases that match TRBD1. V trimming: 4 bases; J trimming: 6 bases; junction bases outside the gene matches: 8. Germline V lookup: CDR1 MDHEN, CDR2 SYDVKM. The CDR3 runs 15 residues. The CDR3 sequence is CASSSTGTGTNEQFF. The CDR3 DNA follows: TGTGCCAGCAGTTCAACCGGGACAGGCACCAATGAGCAGTTCTTC.

This CDR3 is CASSRSSYEQYF. In DNA, the CDR3 is TGTGCCAGCAGCCGGAGCTCCTACGAGCAGTACTTC. The V gene is TRBV3-1 (or the pseudogene TRBV3-2), the J gene TRBJ2-7; D is ambiguous. V was shortened by 4 bases and J by 0 bases, with 4 bases between the two germline ends. Germline CDR1 and CDR2: LGHDT and YNNKEL (reference sequence). The CDR3 length is 12 residues.